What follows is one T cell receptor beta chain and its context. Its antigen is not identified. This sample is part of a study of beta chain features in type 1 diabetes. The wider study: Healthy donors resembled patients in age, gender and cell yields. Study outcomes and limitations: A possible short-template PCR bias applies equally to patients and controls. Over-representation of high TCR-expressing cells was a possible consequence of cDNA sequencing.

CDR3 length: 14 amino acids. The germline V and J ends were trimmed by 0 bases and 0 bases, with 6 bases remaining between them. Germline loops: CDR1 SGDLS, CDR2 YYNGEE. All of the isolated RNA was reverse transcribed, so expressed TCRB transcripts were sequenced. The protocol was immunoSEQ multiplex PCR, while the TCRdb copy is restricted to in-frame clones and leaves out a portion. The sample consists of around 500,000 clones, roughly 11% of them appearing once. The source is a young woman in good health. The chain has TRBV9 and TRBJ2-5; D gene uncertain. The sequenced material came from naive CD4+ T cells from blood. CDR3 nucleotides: TGTGCCAGCAGCGTAGTGGCTAACCAAGAGACCCAGTACTTC. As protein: CASSVVANQETQYF.